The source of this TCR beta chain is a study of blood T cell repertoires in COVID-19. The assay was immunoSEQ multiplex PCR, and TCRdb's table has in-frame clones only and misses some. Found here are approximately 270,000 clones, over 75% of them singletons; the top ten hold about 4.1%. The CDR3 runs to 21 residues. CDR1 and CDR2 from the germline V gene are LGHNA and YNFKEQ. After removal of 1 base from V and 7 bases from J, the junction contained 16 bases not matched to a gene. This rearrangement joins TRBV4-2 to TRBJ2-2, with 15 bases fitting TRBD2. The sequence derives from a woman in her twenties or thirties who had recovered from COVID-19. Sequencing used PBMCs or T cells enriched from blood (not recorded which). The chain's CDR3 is CASSQVPGLAGGSSRSGELFF. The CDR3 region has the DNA TGTGCCAGCAGCCAAGTCCCGGGACTAGCGGGGGGCTCCTCGAGGAGCGGGGAGCTGTTTTTT.